This TCR beta chain was observed in a study of metastatic and nonmetastatic thyroid tumors. Study at large: Repertoires were compared across blood and tumor or nodule tissue from malignant and benign thyroid patients.

CDR1 is SNHLY, CDR2 FYNNEI, per germline. The CDR3 runs 15 residues. Trimming took 6 bases from V and 2 from J; bases not matched to a gene: 7. TCRdb re-clonotyped the PCR reads through MiXCR. The sample yields 50,000 to 60,000 clones, approximately 17% seen once. No patient received treatment before thyroid surgery. The material sequenced was blood. The gene calls are TRBV2 and TRBJ2-7; TRBD1 matches 10 bases. The origin of this receptor is a female donor with papillary thyroid cancer or a benign thyroid nodule (not recorded which). Some clones in this sample may be carry-over from other donors' samples. The DNA for the CDR3 is TGTGCCAGCAGAGGGGACAGGGGCAGGCCCTACGAGCAGTACTTC. This encodes CASRGDRGRPYEQYF.